Sequencing of this TCR beta chain was carried out in a study of chemoradiotherapy in HPV16-positive cancers. Study in general: Candidate HPV-specific T-cell clones and common TCR motifs came from functional assays in a couple of HPV16-positive patients.

The CDR3 is made up of 11 amino acids. In germline, CDR1 is SQVTM, CDR2 ANQGSEA. V was cut by 7 bases and J by 5 bases, with 9 bases left in between. TCRdb keeps only in-frame clones here, not all; method: immunoSEQ multiplex PCR. Of roughly 14,000 clones listed, roughly 90% are singletons. This clone showed up just once. This TCR was sampled from a human donor with HPV-associated anogenital cancer. The material sequenced was blood, taken from a patient who underwent chemoradiotherapy. This sequence joins TRBV29-1 and TRBJ2-1; D unresolved. The CDR3: CSAGGNNEQFF. CDR3 sequence (DNA): TGCAGCGCTGGTGGGAACAATGAGCAGTTCTTC.